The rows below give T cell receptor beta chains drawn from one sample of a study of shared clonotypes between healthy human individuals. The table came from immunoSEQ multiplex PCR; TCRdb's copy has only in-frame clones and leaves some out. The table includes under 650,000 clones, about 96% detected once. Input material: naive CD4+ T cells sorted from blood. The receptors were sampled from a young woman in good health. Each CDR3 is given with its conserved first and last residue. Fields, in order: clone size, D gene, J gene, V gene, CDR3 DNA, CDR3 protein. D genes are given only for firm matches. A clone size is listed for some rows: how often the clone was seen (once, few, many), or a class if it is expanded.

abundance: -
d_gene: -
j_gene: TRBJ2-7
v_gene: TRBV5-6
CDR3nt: TGTGCCAGCAGCCCTTTCCTGGGGAAGGTCTACGAGCAGTACTTC
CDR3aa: CASSPFLGKVYEQYF

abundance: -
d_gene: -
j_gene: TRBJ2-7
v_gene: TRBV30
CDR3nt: TGTGCCTGGAGTGGGGGGACAGTCCAGCGGCGGGGCCTCCTCTACGAGCAGTACTTC
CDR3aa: CAWSGGTVQRRGLLYEQYF

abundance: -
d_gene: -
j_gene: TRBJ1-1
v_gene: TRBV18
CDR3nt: TGTGCCAGCTCACCAAGTGGAGGGATGAGCACTGAAGCTTTCTTT
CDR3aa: CASSPSGGMSTEAFF

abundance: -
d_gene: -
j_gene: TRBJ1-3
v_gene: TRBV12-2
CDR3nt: TGTGCAAGTCGCTTAGTGGGCTTCAGGGACACCATATATTTT
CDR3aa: CASRLVGFRDTIYF

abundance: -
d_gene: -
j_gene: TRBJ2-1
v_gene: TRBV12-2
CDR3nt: TGTGCAAGTCGCCCGCTAACGGGGTCCTACAATGAGCAGTTCTTC
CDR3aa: CASRPLTGSYNEQFF

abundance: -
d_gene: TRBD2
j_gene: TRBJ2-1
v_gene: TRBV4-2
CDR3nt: TGTGCCAGCAGCCAAGATCGGAGCGGGAGGGGTAATGAGCAGTTCTTC
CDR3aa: CASSQDRSGRGNEQFF

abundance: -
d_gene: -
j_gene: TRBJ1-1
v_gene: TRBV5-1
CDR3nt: TGCGCCAGCAGCTTGGTCGGGGACACTGAAGCTTTCTTT
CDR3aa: CASSLVGDTEAFF

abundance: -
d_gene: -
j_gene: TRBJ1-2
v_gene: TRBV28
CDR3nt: TGTGCCAGCAGCCTAACGACGGCTAACTATGGCTACACCTTC
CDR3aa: CASSLTTANYGYTF

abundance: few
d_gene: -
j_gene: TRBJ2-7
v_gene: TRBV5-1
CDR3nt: TGCGCCAGCAGCCAGGCCCACGAGCAGTACTTC
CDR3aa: CASSQAHEQYF

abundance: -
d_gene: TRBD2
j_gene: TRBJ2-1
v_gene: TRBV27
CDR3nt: TGTGCCAGCAGCGGGACTAGCGGGGTATTAAGGGAGCAGTTCTTC
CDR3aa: CASSGTSGVLREQFF

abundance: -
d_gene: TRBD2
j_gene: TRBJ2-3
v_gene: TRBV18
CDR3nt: TGTGCCAGCTCACCGTATGGGTCTGGCGGGAGAGGAGATACGCAGTATTTT
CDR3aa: CASSPYGSGGRGDTQYF

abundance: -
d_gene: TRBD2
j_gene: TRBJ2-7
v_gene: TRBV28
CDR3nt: TGTGCCACCGGGGGGGGGATCAGTTACGAGCAGTACTTC
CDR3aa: CATGGGISYEQYF

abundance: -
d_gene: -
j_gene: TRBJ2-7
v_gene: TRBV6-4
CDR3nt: TGTGCCAGCAGTGGTCTCCGGGACAACACCGAGCAGTACTTC
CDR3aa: CASSGLRDNTEQYF

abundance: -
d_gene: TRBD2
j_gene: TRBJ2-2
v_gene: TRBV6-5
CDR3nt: TGTGCCAGCAGTCGCCTAGCGGAAAACACCGGGGAGCTGTTTTTT
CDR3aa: CASSRLAENTGELFF

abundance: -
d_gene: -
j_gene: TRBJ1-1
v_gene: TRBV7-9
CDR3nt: TGTGCCAGCAGCCCTGGGCAGCTGAACACTGAAGCTTTCTTT
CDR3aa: CASSPGQLNTEAFF

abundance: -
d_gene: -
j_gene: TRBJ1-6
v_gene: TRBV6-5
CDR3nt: TGTGCCAGCAGTTACTCGGCAGAAGTTAATTCACCCCTCCACTTT
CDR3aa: CASSYSAEVNSPLHF

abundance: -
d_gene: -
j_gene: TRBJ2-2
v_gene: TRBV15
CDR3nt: TGTGCCACCAGCAGAGATACAGGAGTGTTTTCCGGGGAGCTGTTTTTT
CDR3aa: CATSRDTGVFSGELFF

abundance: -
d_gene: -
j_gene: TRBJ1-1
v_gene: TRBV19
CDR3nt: TGTGCCAGTAGTATATTATGGAACACTGAAGCTTTCTTT
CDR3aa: CASSILWNTEAFF

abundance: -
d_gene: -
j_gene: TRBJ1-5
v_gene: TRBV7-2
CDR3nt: TGTGCCAGCAGCACTCCGGAGGGCAATCAGCCCCAGCATTTT
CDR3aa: CASSTPEGNQPQHF